The clone carrying this T cell receptor (beta chain) was seen repeatedly, ten times or more. What it binds is not known. This specimen comes from a study of T cell repertoires in cytomegalovirus infection. Study-wide results and caveats: The cumulative frequency of public TCR beta families distinguished individuals who carried CMV together with the relevant HLA.

TCRdb called the reads again in MiXCR, with one record for every CDR3 protein. This table has just over 150,000 distinct CDR3 sequences, about a quarter appearing once. This receptor was obtained from a human donor in good health (CMV status not recorded). Some clones in this sample may be carry-over from other donors' samples. Material for sequencing was PBMCs.

DNA of the CDR3: TGTGCCAGCAGCCCCCAAGCAGGGAACACTGAAGCTTTCTTT. Translating gives CASSPQAGNTEAFF. V and J are TRBV7-2 and TRBJ1-1; D is uncertain. Germline V gene sequence: CDR1 SGHTA, CDR2 FQGNSA. The CDR3 length is 14 residues. The V gene lost 5 bases and the J gene lost 1 base, with 11 bases spanning the gap.